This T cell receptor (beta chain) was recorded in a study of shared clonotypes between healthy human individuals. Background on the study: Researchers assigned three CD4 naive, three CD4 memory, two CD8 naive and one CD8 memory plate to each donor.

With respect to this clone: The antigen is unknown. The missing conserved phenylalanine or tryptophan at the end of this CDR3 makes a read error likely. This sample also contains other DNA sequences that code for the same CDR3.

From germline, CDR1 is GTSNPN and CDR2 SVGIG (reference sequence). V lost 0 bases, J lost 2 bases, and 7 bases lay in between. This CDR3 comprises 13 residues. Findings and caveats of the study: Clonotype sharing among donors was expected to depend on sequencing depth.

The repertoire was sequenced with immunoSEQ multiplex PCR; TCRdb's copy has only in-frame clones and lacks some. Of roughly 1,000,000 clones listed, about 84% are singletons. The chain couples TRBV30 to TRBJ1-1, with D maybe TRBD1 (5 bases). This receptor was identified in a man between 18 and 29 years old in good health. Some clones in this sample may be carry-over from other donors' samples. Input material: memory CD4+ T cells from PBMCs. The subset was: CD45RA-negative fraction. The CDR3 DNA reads TGTGCCTGGAGTGTGGGGGTAAACACTGAAGCTTTCTCT. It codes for CAWSVGVNTEAFS.